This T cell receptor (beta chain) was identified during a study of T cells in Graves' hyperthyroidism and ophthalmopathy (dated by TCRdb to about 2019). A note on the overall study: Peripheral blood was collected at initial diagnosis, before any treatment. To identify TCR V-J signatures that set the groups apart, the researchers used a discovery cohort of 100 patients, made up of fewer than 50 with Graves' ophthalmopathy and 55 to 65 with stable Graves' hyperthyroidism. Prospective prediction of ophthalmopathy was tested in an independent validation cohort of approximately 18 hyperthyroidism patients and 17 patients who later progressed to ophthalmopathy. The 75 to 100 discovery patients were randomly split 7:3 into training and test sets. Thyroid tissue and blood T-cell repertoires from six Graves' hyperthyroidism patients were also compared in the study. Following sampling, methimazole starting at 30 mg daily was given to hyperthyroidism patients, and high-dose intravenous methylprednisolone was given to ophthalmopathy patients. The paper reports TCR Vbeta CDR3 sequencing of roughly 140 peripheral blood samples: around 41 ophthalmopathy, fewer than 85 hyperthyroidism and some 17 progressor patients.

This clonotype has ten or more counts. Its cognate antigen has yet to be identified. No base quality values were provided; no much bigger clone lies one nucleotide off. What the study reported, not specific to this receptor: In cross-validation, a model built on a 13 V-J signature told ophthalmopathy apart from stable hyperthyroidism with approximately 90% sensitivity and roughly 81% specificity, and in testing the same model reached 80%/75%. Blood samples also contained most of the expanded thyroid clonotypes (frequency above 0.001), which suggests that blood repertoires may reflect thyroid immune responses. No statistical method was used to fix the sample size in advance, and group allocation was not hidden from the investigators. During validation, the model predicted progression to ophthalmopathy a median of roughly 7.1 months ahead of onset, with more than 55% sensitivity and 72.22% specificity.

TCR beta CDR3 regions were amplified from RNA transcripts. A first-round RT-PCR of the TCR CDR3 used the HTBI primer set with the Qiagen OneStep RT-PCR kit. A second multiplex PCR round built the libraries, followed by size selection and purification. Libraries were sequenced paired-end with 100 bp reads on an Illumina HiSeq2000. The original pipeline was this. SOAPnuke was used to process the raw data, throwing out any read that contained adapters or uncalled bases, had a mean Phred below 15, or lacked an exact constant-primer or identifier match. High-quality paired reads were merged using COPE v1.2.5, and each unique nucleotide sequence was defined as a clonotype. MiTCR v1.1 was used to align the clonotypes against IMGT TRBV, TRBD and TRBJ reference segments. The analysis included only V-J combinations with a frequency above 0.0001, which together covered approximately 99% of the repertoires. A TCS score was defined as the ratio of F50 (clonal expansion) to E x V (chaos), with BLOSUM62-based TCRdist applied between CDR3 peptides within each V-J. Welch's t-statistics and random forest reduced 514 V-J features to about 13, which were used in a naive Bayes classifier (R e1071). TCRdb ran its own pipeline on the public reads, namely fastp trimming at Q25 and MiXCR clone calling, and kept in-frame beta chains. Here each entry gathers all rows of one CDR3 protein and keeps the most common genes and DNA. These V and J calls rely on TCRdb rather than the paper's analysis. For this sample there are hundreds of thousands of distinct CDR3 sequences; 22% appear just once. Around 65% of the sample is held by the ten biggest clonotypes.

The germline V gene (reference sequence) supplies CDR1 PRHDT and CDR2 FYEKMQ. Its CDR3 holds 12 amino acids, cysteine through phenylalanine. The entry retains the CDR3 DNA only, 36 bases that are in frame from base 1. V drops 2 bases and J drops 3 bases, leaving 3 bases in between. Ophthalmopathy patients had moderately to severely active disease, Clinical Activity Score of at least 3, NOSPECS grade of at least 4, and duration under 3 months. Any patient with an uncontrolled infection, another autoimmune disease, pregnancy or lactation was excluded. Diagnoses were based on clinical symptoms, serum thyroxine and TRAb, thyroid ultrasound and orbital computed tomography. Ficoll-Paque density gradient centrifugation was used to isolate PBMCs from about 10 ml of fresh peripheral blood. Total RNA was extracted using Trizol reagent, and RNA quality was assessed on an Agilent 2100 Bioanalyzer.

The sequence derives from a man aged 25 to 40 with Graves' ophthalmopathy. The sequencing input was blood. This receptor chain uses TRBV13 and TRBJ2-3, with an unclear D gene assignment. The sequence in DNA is TGTGCCAGCAGCTTATGGACAGATACGCAGTATTTT. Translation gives CASSLWTDTQYF.